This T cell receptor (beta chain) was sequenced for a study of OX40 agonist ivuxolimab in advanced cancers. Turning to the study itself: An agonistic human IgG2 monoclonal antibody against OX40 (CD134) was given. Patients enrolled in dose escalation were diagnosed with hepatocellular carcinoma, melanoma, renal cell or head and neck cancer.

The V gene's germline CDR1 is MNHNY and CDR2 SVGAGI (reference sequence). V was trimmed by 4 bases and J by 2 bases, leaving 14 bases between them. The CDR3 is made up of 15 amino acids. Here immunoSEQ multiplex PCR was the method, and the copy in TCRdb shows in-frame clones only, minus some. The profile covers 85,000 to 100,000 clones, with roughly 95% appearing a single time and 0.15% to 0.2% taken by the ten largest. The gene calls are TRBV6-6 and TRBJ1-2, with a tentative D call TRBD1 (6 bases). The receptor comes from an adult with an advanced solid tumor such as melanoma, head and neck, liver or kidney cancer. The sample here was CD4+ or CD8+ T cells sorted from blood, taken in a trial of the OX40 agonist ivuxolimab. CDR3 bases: TGTGCCAGCAGTTCCCTCACGGGGGCGAACTATGGCTACACCTTC. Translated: CASSSLTGANYGYTF.